A selection of T cell receptor beta chains follows, all from one sample in a study of CD8 T cells in Susac syndrome. TCRdb redid the calling of the immunoSEQ multiplex PCR reads with MiXCR, one entry per CDR3 protein. Of approximately 160,000 distinct CDR3 sequences in the sample, just over 90% were seen once. Sequenced input: CD4+ T cells from PBMCs. The receptors stem from a human donor in good health. Each CDR3 is given without its conserved first and last residue.

j_call v_call cdr3_aa
TRBJ1-6 TRBV12-3/TRBV12-4 ASSLIAGSPLH
TRBJ1-2 TRBV7-9 ASSLFSANYGYT
TRBJ2-7 TRBV19 ASSILPGQSYEQY
TRBJ2-1 TRBV12-3/TRBV12-4 ASSLAQYNEQF
TRBJ2-3 TRBV6-1 ASSLGQGGMSTDTQY
TRBJ1-2 TRBV6-5 ASSYGTGFWDGYT
TRBJ2-7 TRBV6-5 ASSYRDRTYEQY
TRBJ1-2 TRBV6-5 ASSRGTGGDYGYT
TRBJ1-2 TRBV19 ASSSRILNGYT
TRBJ2-3 TRBV7-2 ASSPKAASLGDTQY
TRBJ2-3 TRBV6-1 ASQEVEGLPLTDTQY
TRBJ1-2 TRBV29-1 SVGQEETYGYT
TRBJ1-1 TRBV3-1 ASSQGGGLEAF
TRBJ1-1 TRBV5-1 ASIGATEAF
TRBJ2-1 TRBV12-5 ASGLVPDGSSSYNEQF
TRBJ2-3 TRBV21-1 ASRERCGDTQY
TRBJ2-7 TRBV19 ASGTGGYEQY
TRBJ2-7 TRBV12-5 ASGPSGGTTYEQY
TRBJ2-5 TRBV7-6 ASSLPRSGTQY
TRBJ2-3 TRBV14 ASSPGLVSTQY
TRBJ1-2 TRBV20-1 SLGQGTNYGYT
TRBJ2-3 TRBV2 ASRGATDTQY
TRBJ2-3 TRBV5-1 ASSLLGRVDTQY
TRBJ1-1 TRBV6-5 ATLTGTEAF
TRBJ1-5 TRBV19 ASLGGIAQPQH
TRBJ1-5 TRBV19 ASSIAYRDRSNQPQH
TRBJ1-2 TRBV12-3/TRBV12-4 ASSQEEDYGYT
TRBJ1-5 TRBV27 ASSLLGQARNQPQH
TRBJ1-1 TRBV30 AWSVVTNTEAF
TRBJ1-1 TRBV19 ASSMTGTPNTEAF
TRBJ1-1 TRBV14 ASSQDLGGATEAF
TRBJ2-7 TRBV12-3/TRBV12-4 ASSRQVIYEQY
TRBJ1-2 TRBV29-1 SVVKWLEGGYT
TRBJ2-6 TRBV11-2 ASSFIPGGSGANVLT
TRBJ2-2 TRBV5-1 ASSWQLTGGTGELF
TRBJ2-1 TRBV29-1 SVGSGGDEQF
TRBJ2-3 TRBV18 ASSSFRDTQY
TRBJ2-5 TRBV7-8 ASSRGRAREETQY
TRBJ2-7 TRBV15 ATSRGPGSYEQY
TRBJ2-4 TRBV7-2 ASSLDQSKNIQY
TRBJ2-5 TRBV7-9 ASSLPRLGVGTQY
TRBJ2-2 TRBV5-1 ASWDGNTGELF
TRBJ2-7 TRBV12-3/TRBV12-4 ASGKQIYYEQY